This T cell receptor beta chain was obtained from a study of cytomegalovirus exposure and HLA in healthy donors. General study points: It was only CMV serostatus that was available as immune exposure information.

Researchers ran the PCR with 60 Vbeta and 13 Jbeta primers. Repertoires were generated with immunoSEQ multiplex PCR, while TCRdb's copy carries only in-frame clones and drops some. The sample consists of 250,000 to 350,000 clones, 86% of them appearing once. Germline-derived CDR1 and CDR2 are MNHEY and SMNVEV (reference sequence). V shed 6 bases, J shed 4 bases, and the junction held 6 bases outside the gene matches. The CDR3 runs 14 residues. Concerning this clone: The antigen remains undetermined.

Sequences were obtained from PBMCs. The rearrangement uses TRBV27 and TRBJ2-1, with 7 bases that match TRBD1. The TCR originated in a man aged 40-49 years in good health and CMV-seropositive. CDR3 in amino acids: CASRFGQVYNEQFF. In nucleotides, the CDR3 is TGTGCCAGCAGATTTGGACAGGTTTACAATGAGCAGTTCTTC.